This TCR beta chain was identified in a study of vaccination effects on CD4 cells after COVID-19. Study outcomes and limitations: Just 1 of 255 vaccine-induced clones in healthy recipients was cross-reactive.

Germline V gene sequence: CDR1 KGHSH, CDR2 LQKENI. The V and J ends lost 0 bases and 0 bases respectively, with 8 bases between them. CDR3 length: 16 residues. With regard to this clone: Its antigen remains unknown.

Isolating CD4+ T cells followed 9 to 10 days of culture. Two-dose vaccination with either BNT162b2 or mRNA-1273 was given to the participants. Generated by immunoSEQ multiplex PCR, the TCRdb table keeps only in-frame clones and is missing some. This sample yields more than 60,000 clones, of which 74% are seen a single time; 2.2% belongs to the top ten. The starting material was CD4+ T cells from PBMCs cultured without peptide, obtained after COVID-19 vaccination. The chain couples TRBV18 to TRBJ2-2; no clear D gene. This receptor was obtained from a human donor who received a COVID-19 vaccine. The CDR3 protein is CASSPPGSPNTGELFF. CDR3 sequence (DNA): TGTGCCAGCTCACCACCGGGCTCTCCGAACACCGGGGAGCTGTTTTTT.